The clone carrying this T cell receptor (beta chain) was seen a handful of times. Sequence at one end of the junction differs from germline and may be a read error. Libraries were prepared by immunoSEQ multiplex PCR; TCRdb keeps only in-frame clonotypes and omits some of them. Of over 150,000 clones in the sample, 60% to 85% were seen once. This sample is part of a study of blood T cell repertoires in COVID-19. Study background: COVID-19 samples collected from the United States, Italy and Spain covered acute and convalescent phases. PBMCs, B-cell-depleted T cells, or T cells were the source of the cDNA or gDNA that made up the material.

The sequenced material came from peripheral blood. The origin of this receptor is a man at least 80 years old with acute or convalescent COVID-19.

CDR3 region: CASSLGLAGRDTQYF. The CDR3 DNA reads TGCGCCAGCAGTTTGGGGCTAGCGGGGAGAGATACGCAGTATTTT. The rearrangement links TRBV5-1 to TRBJ2-3; 9 nucleotides agree with TRBD2. The germline gives CDR1 SGHRS, CDR2 YFSETQ. The CDR3 contains 15 residues. Together with reference TRBV5-1 and TRBJ2-3, the CDR3 gives the full variable domain: KAGVTQTPRYLIKTRGQQVTLSCSPISGHRSVSWYQQTPGQGLQFLFEYFSETQRNKGNFPGRFSGRQFSNSRSEMNVSTLELGDSALYLCASSLGLAGRDTQYFGPGTRLTVL.